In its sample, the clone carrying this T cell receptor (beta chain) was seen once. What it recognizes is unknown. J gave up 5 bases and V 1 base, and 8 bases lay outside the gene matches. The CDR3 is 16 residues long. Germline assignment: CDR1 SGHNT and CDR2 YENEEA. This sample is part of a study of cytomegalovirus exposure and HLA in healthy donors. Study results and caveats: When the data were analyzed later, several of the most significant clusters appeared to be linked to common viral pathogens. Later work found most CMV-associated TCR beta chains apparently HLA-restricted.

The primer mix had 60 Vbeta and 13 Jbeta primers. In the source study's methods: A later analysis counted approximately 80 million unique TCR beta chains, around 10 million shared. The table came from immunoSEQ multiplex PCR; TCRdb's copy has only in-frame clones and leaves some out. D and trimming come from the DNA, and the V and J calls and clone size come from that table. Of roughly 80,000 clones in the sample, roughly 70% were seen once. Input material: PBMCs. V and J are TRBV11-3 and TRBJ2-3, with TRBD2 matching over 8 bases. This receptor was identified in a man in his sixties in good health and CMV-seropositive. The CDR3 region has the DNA TGTGCCAGCAGCTTAGTTACTGCGGGAGGTGTAGATACGCAGTATTTT. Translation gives CASSLVTAGGVDTQYF.